This T cell receptor (beta chain) was identified during a study of post-analysis software for immune sequencing data (dated by TCRdb to the mid-2010s). Describing the broader study: The recorded disease courses included relapsing-remitting, secondary progressive and progressive-relapsing multiple sclerosis, and some patients had no subtype annotation. A subset of samples was prepared in parallel using single-end sample barcoding, then pooled and co-amplified after Illumina adapter ligation. The multiple sclerosis patient repertoires were compared with 10 or so previously published healthy control repertoires from donors aged about 6 to 26 years.

TCR beta repertoires were profiled from peripheral blood of 10 to 15 young patients with multiple sclerosis to demonstrate the VDJtools post-analysis software. Multiple sclerosis patients were children and adolescents aged roughly 6 to 15 years. Turning to this clonotype: Its antigen remains unidentified. No clone much larger than this one lies a single base away; base qualities are absent.

Beyond this particular receptor, the publication reports: When samples were clustered directly using the F measure, samples prepared in the same batch co-clustered strongly, which prompted a batch-effect correction. Normalized Chao1 diversity was significantly lower in multiple sclerosis patients than controls, suggesting substantial peripheral T-cell clonal expansion. Significantly higher frequencies in patients than in controls were found for five or six TRBV segments, including TRBV5-6, TRBV5-1 and TRBV20-1. The control group was slightly older than the multiple sclerosis patient group.

V loses 1 base of germline sequence and J loses 1 base, and the interval between the two ends is 13 bases. CDR1 is given as LGHDT and CDR2 as YNNKEL, both from the germline V gene (reference sequence). Taken from cysteine to phenylalanine, the CDR3 has 16 residues. Solely the CDR3 DNA is kept, with 48 bases framed from the first base. The method was PCR. Sequencing took place on an Illumina HiSeq 2500. To reduce PCR and sequencing biases, unique molecular identifiers were built into the TCR beta cDNA libraries. Roughly 0.5 million cDNA molecules were obtained per 1 to 10 million input T cells, so each molecule approximated one T cell. The same protocol used for the earlier healthy control dataset was applied to prepare and sequence the patient libraries. Samples belonging to the same batch were prepared together, multiplexed and sequenced on a shared HiSeq lane. On the authors' methods: MIGEC handled the raw barcoded reads, throwing out single-read molecular identifier groups before consensus assembly and CDR3 extraction. VDJtools was used for post-analysis of the clonotype tables, and diversity was normalized by down-sampling every dataset to the size of the smallest sample. In repertoire overlap clustering, CDR3 amino acid sequences, but not nucleotide sequences, were matched to correct batch-related cross-sample contamination. The public sequencing data were trimmed at Q25 with fastp and processed into clonotypes with MiXCR by TCRdb, which kept only in-frame beta chains. Every CDR3 protein is listed once, alongside the most common genes and DNA of its rows. The V and J calls and clone size are TCRdb's, not the authors'. The sample records approximately 350,000 distinct CDR3 sequences, roughly 38% of which are singletons. Jointly, the top ten make up 13% of the sample.

Input material: blood. This clonotype was obtained from a girl aged 5 to 17 with multiple sclerosis. Rearrangement joined TRBV3-1 to TRBJ1-1; TRBD1 is possibly the D segment (5 matching bases). CDR3 loop: CASSQVDRGGNTEAFF. The DNA reads TGTGCCAGCAGCCAAGTTGATAGGGGCGGGAACACTGAAGCTTTCTTT.